This paragraph covers one T cell receptor (beta chain) sequence. Its antigen is unknown. The CDR3 is 14 residues long. CDR1 and CDR2 (germline): SGHTA, FQGNSA. With 3 bases removed from V and 3 bases from J, the gap between germline ends came to 11 bases. 60 Vbeta and 13 Jbeta primers were used in PCR. The method was immunoSEQ multiplex PCR; TCRdb's version includes in-frame clones alone and lacks a portion of them. Of approximately 150,000 clones listed, around 75% are singletons. The sample belongs to a study of cytomegalovirus exposure and HLA in healthy donors. Whole-study results and caveats: The study carried out a later analysis of TCR beta sequences. It associated under 20,000 of them with specific HLA alleles at a false discovery rate of 0.05. Rarity held for most TCR sequences, but there were some public TCRs that occurred in many donors.

This TCR derives from a woman aged 18 to 35 in good health and CMV-seronegative. This chain joins TRBV7-2 and TRBJ1-2; D might be TRBD1 (6 bases). Sequenced material: PBMCs. The DNA of the CDR3 is TGTGCCAGCAGCTTCCCGAGGGGGTACTATGGCTACACCTTC. This codes for CASSFPRGYYGYTF.